Below are 27 T cell receptor beta chains sequenced from a single sample in a study of cytomegalovirus exposure and HLA in healthy donors. Amplification used 60 Vbeta primers and 13 Jbeta primers. Data came from immunoSEQ multiplex PCR; TCRdb stores just in-frame clones and leaves some out. The sample has approximately 170,000 clones, 65% to 80% seen once. Sequenced: PBMCs. Receptors originate from a woman aged 40 to 50 in good health and CMV-seropositive.

The genes are TRBV29-1 and TRBJ2-7; tentatively, D is TRBD1 (6 bases). The length of the CDR3 is 16 residues. V lost 6 bases and J 0 bases, leaving 21 bases between the germline ends. Germline V gene lookup returns CDR1 SQVTM and CDR2 ANQGSEA. The CDR3 bases are TGCAGCGTCCTAGGTCCAGGGGTCCAAAGCTCCTACGAGCAGTACTTC. Protein sequence: CSVLGPGVQSSYEQYF.

This chain connects TRBV6-4 to TRBJ1-1; TRBD1 matches 7 bases. The CDR3 covers 15 residues. CDR1 is MRHNA and CDR2 is SNTAGT in the germline V gene. The V and J ends lost 3 bases and 5 bases, in that order; junction bases with no gene match: 9. In DNA form, the CDR3 reads TGTGCCAGCAGTGATGAGAGACAGGGTCGAACTGAAGCTTTCTTT. Residues: CASSDERQGRTEAFF.

The chain joins TRBV6-1 to TRBJ2-7; D gene ambiguous. Trimming took 3 bases from V and 6 from J, leaving 6 bases between them. The CDR3 is 11 amino acids. Germline V gene lookup returns CDR1 MNHNS and CDR2 SASEGT. The CDR3 nucleotides read TGTGCCAGCAGTGAGGGCCGCGAGCAGTACTTC. As protein: CASSEGREQYF.

The chain combines TRBV13 with TRBJ2-1, with 9 bases that match TRBD2. Trimming cost V 3 bases and J 5 bases; bases outside gene matches: 2. There are 14 residues in the CDR3. The germline gives CDR1 PRHDT, CDR2 FYEKMQ (reference sequence). In DNA, the CDR3 is TGTGCCAGCAGCTTGGGCGGGGGGGACAATGAGCAGTTCTTC. Amino acids: CASSLGGGDNEQFF.

This chain links TRBV29-1 with TRBJ2-3; a weak D match, TRBD1 (5 bases). V was shortened by 4 bases and J by 6 bases, with 5 bases between the two germline ends. Germline values: CDR1 SQVTM, CDR2 ANQGSEA. CDR3 length equals 10 residues. The CDR3 bases are TGCAGCGTTGCAGGGGATACGCAGTATTTT. This gives the protein CSVAGDTQYF.

The chain couples TRBV5-4 to TRBJ2-3, with D unclear. Looked up from germline, CDR1 is SGHNT and CDR2 is YYREEE (reference sequence). The CDR3 consists of 14 residues. V was trimmed by 2 bases and J by 3 bases, leaving 10 bases between them. The CDR3: CASSLYRETDTQYF. As DNA, the CDR3 is TGTGCCAGCAGCTTATACCGAGAGACAGATACGCAGTATTTT. The entire variable domain, with the rest obtained from reference TRBV5-4 and TRBJ2-3, is as follows: ETGVTQSPTHLIKTRGQQVTLRCSSQSGHNTVSWYQQALGQGPQFIFQYYREEENGRGNFPPRFSGLQFPNYSSELNVNALELDDSALYLCASSLYRETDTQYFGPGTRLTVL.

The chain carries TRBV19 and TRBJ2-5; 8 bases are a match to TRBD1. The germline V gene has CDR1 LNHDA and CDR2 SQIVND (reference sequence). This CDR3 region has 14 residues. Unmatched junction bases numbered 8, after V lost 7 bases and J lost 4 bases. The CDR3: CASTPTGGVETQYF. The CDR3 bases are TGTGCCAGTACTCCAACAGGGGGAGTAGAGACCCAGTACTTC. Drawing the rest from reference TRBV19 and TRBJ2-5, the complete variable domain is DGGITQSPKYLFRKEGQNVTLSCEQNLNHDAMYWYRQDPGQGLRLIYYSQIVNDFQKGDIAEGYSVSREKKESFPLTVTSAQKNPTAFYLCASTPTGGVETQYFGPGTRLLVL.

This clone was picked up a small number of times. This chain connects TRBV6-1 to TRBJ2-3, with TRBD2 matching 7 bases. Germline values: CDR1 MNHNS, CDR2 SASEGT. V was pared by 1 base and J by 2 bases, with 12 bases of the junction left unmatched. This CDR3 region has 18 residues. The CDR3 sequence is CASSEEPSRSGDTDTQYF. CDR3 sequence (DNA): TGTGCCAGCAGTGAAGAGCCCTCCCGGAGCGGGGACACAGATACGCAGTATTTT.

This chain joins TRBV6-1 and TRBJ1-6; 7 positions agree with TRBD1. The CDR3 spans 15 residues. The V segment lost 4 bases and the J segment 10 bases; nucleotides outside the gene matches: 10. Germline-derived CDR1 and CDR2 are MNHNS and SASEGT. The CDR3 loop reads CASSVQGEMNSPLHF. CDR3 DNA sequence: TGTGCCAGCAGTGTCCAGGGGGAGATGAACTCACCCCTCCACTTT.

The sample holds one count of this clone. The chain employs TRBV11-2 and TRBJ1-6; a possible D gene is TRBD1 (6 bases). V lost 6 bases and J lost 10, with 13 bases in between. Germline lookup yields CDR1 SGHAT and CDR2 FQNNGV. The CDR3 contains 13 residues. CDR3: CASRDTGSSPLHF. The CDR3, as DNA: TGTGCCAGCAGAGATACAGGGTCATCACCCCTCCACTTT. Full variable domain (rest looked up from reference TRBV11-2 and TRBJ1-6): EAGVAQSPRYKIIEKRQSVAFWCNPISGHATLYWYQQILGQGPKLLIQFQNNGVVDDSQLPKDRFSAERLKGVDSTLKIQPAKLEDSAVYLCASRDTGSSPLHFGNGTRLTVT.

This chain connects TRBV7-8 to TRBJ2-5, with TRBD1 as a possible D gene (5 bases). Trimming removed 1 base from V and 4 bases from J, with 7 bases in between. CDR1 and CDR2 from the germline V gene are SGHVS and FQNEAQ. This CDR3 contains 13 residues. CDR3 loop: CASSLDRSETQYF. CDR3 bases: TGTGCCAGCAGCTTAGACAGGTCAGAGACCCAGTACTTC.

In its sample, this clone was seen once. The chain links TRBV28 to TRBJ1-3; TRBD1 agrees at 10 bases. V dropped 2 bases and J dropped 4; count of bases not matched to a gene: 11. Germline CDR1 MDHEN, CDR2 SYDVKM. The CDR3 contains 18 residues. The CDR3 bases are TGTGCCAGCAGTTTAGCCCCCGGGACAGGGGTCTCAGGAAACACCATATATTTT. As protein: CASSLAPGTGVSGNTIYF.

The rearrangement links TRBV9 to TRBJ2-1; weak D call: TRBD1 (6 bases). Per germline, CDR1 SGDLS and CDR2 YYNGEE. This CDR3 has 16 amino acids. The V end was cut by 2 bases, the J end by 4 bases, with 16 bases between. The CDR3 region has the DNA TGTGCCAGCAGCGTCGCAACAGGGACCCCGTACAATGAGCAGTTCTTC. Translated: CASSVATGTPYNEQFF.

The gene calls are TRBV7-9 and TRBJ1-3; no clear D. Germline CDR1 SEHNR, CDR2 FQNEAQ (reference sequence). V lost 6 bases, J lost 3 bases, and 9 bases lay in between. The CDR3 consists of 13 residues. DNA for the CDR3: TGTGCCAGCAGTCTAAACCTTGGAAACACCATATATTTT. It specifies CASSLNLGNTIYF.

The chain links TRBV5-4 to TRBJ2-5, with 7 bases lining up with TRBD2. Per germline, CDR1 SGHNT and CDR2 YYREEE (reference sequence). The V and J ends lost 6 bases and 2 bases, in that order; junction bases with no gene match: 7. The CDR3 is 14 amino acids. The CDR3 is CASMPGGAQETQYF. The CDR3 DNA reads as TGTGCCAGCATGCCGGGGGGTGCTCAAGAGACCCAGTACTTC.

The gene calls are TRBV27 and TRBJ1-1, with D unresolved. The CDR3 has 18 residues. CDR1 and CDR2 (germline): MNHEY, SMNVEV (reference sequence). Between the trimmed V and J ends, which lost 3 bases and 7 bases, there was a span of 27 bases. The CDR3 DNA follows: TGTGCCAGCAGTTTTCGACGACAAAATCTTCGCCCATTAGGTGAAGCTTTCTTT. This translates into CASSFRRQNLRPLGEAFF.

Turning to this clone: Other DNA sequences in this sample translate to the same CDR3. The chain links TRBV19 to TRBJ1-5; TRBD1 agrees at 7 bases. There are 13 residues in the CDR3. CDR1 is LNHDA and CDR2 is SQIVND in the germline V gene (reference sequence). V shed 6 bases and J 4 bases; nucleotides not matched to a gene: 3. In nucleotides, the CDR3 is TGTGCCAGTAGCGACAGGGTGAATCAGCCCCAGCATTTT. Its translation is CASSDRVNQPQHF.

V usage is TRBV5-1 and J usage is TRBJ2-7, with 12 bases that match TRBD1. The CDR3 is 16 amino acids. Trimming cost V 0 bases and J 2 bases; bases outside gene matches: 3. The germline gives CDR1 SGHRS, CDR2 YFSETQ. Here the CDR3 DNA reads TGCGCCAGCAGCTTGGGGGGGACAGGGGGCACCTACGAGCAGTACTTC. Its protein is CASSLGGTGGTYEQYF. The whole variable domain, filled in from reference TRBV5-1 and TRBJ2-7, reads KAGVTQTPRYLIKTRGQQVTLSCSPISGHRSVSWYQQTPGQGLQFLFEYFSETQRNKGNFPGRFSGRQFSNSRSEMNVSTLELGDSALYLCASSLGGTGGTYEQYFGPGTRLTVT.

A remark on this clone: The sample carries other DNA sequences with the same CDR3. The chain has TRBV7-2 and TRBJ2-1; 14 bases align to TRBD2. With V trimmed by 4 bases and J by 6 bases, 2 bases remained unmatched. Germline V CDR1 and CDR2: SGHTA, FQGNSA. The CDR3 contains 15 residues. DNA of the CDR3: TGTGCCAGCAGCTCCGGACTAGCGGGAGGCAATGAGCAGTTCTTC. Amino acids: CASSSGLAGGNEQFF.

The genes are TRBV7-9 and TRBJ1-1; perhaps TRBD1 as D (6 bases). Deletions cut 2 bases from V and 3 bases from J, with 10 bases between. The CDR3 length is 14 residues. Germline V CDR1 and CDR2: SEHNR, FQNEAQ (reference sequence). The CDR3 DNA reads as TGTGCCAGCAGCTTACAGGGGTTGGACACTGAAGCTTTCTTT. Its protein is CASSLQGLDTEAFF.

The gene calls are TRBV7-9 and TRBJ2-7; 8 positions match TRBD1. The V segment lost 1 base and the J segment 9 bases; nucleotides outside the gene matches: 8. The V gene's germline CDR1 is SEHNR and CDR2 FQNEAQ (reference sequence). This CDR3 is built from 14 residues. CDR3 DNA: TGTGCCAGCAGCTTAGGAGCAGGGGGCTCGGGGCAGTACTTC. Protein: CASSLGAGGSGQYF.

V and J are TRBV4-1 and TRBJ2-3, with 8 bases aligning to TRBD2. Trimming at V came to 1 base and at J to 1 base, leaving 4 bases not matched to a gene. CDR3 length: 16 amino acids. CDR1 and CDR2 (germline): MGHRA, YSYEKL. The CDR3 DNA follows: TGCGCCAGCAGCCAAGCCGGGACTAGACGCACAGATACGCAGTATTTT. It specifies CASSQAGTRRTDTQYF.

The V and J genes are TRBV5-1 and TRBJ2-6; 9 bases are a match to TRBD1. CDR1 and CDR2 from the germline V gene are SGHRS and YFSETQ. The junction had 8 bases not matched to a gene; V was cut back by 4 bases and J by 9 bases. The CDR3 consists of 15 residues. CDR3 sequence (DNA): TGCGCCAGCAGCGTTCGACAGGGGGAAGGCAACGTCCTGACTTTC. It codes for CASSVRQGEGNVLTF.

The chain uses TRBV6-1 and TRBJ1-4, with no clear D. The length of the CDR3 is 14 residues. Germline CDR1 reads MNHNS; CDR2 reads SASEGT. Trimming removed 6 bases from V and 0 bases from J, with 8 bases in between. The CDR3 nucleotides are TGTGCCAGCAGATCGGGAGCAACTAATGAAAAACTGTTTTTT. Translating it yields CASRSGATNEKLFF.

This chain connects TRBV11-2 to TRBJ2-7, with D maybe TRBD2 (6 bases). The CDR3 has 16 residues. Germline V gives CDR1 SGHAT, CDR2 FQNNGV. Trimming removed 0 bases from V and 3 bases from J, with 15 bases in between. CDR3 nucleotides: TGTGCCAGCAGCTTAGAATTAGCGGCGACGGTCTACGAGCAGTACTTC. Encoded protein: CASSLELAATVYEQYF. Full variable domain (outside the CDR3, taken from reference TRBV11-2 and TRBJ2-7): EAGVAQSPRYKIIEKRQSVAFWCNPISGHATLYWYQQILGQGPKLLIQFQNNGVVDDSQLPKDRFSAERLKGVDSTLKIQPAKLEDSAVYLCASSLELAATVYEQYFGPGTRLTVT.

The genes are TRBV5-6 and TRBJ1-6, with D tentatively TRBD1 (5 bases). CDR1 is SGHDT, CDR2 YYEEEE, per germline. The ends were cut back, 3 bases at V and 7 bases at J, with 11 bases in the middle. This CDR3 has 14 amino acids. CDR3 coding DNA: TGTGCCAGCAGCTCCAACCGGGGGAATTCACCCCTCCACTTT. This sequence encodes CASSSNRGNSPLHF.

The chain links TRBV5-1 to TRBJ2-2; D ambiguous. V shed 3 bases and J shed 3 bases, with 15 bases lying between them. CDR3 size: 16 residues. Germline CDR1 SGHRS, CDR2 YFSETQ. The CDR3 coding sequence is TGCGCCAGCAGCTCCGCGTCTGGGCGCGACACCGGGGAGCTGTTTTTT. The encoded protein is CASSSASGRDTGELFF.